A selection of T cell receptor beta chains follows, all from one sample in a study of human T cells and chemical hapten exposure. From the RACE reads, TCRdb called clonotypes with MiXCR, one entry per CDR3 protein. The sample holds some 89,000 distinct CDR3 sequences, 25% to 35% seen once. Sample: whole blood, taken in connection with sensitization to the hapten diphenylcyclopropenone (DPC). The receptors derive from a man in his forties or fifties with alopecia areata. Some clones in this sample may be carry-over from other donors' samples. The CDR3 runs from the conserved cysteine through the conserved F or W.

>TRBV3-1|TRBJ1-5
CASSQLRGQPQHF
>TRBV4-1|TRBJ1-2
CASSQAAVGTGSIYGYTF
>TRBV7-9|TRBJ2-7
CASSPPIAGSYEQYF
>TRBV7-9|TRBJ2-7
CASSLGRGNEQYF
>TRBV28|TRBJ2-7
CASSFGDRGGYEQYF
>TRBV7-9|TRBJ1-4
CASRHSRTEKLFF
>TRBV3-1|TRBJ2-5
CASSQEQGVWETQYF
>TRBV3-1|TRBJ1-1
CASSPGHTNTEAFF
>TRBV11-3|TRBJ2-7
CASSRTSGSEQYF
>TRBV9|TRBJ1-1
CASSPRGQGNTEAFF
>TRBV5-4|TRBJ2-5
CASSERASETQYF
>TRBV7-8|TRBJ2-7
CASAADGFYEQYF
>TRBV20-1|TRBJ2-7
CSALPGASGREQYF
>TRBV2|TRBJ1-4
CASSSSATNEKLFF
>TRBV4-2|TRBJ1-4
CASSQDGEGVSEKLFF
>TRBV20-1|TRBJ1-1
CSAPGGPQGRNTEAFF
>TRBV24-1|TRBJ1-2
CATVDSNYGYTF
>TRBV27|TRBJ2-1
CASSLGVHNEQFF
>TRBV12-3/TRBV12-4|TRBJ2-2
CASSFQGPGELFF
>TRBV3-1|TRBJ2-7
CASSQPVRSYEQYF
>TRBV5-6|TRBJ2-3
CASSGAGLAGAADTQYF
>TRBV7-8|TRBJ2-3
CASSGLAVRDTQYF
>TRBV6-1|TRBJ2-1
CASNRQATSYNEQFF
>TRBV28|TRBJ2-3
CASSFAELSTDTQYF
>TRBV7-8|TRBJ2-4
CASSQQLGIQYF
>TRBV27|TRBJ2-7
CASSLSPGAREQYF
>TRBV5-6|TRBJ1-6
CASSLGVGNSPLHF
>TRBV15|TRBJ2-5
CATSREAPQETQYF
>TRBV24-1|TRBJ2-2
CATSDQDRFVTGELFF
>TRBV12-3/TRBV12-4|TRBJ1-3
CASSFWSSGNTIYF
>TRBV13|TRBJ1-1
CASSLASNMNTEAFF
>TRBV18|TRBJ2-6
CASSLRGSSGANVLTF
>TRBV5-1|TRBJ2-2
CASTSGTRNTGELFF
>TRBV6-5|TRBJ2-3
CASSGLAGITDTQYF
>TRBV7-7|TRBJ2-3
CASSGGAGSTDTQYF
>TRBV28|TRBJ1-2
CASSPGRVYGYTF
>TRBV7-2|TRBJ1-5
CASSLQALQPQHF
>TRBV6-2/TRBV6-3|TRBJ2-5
CASSPPRQRETQYF
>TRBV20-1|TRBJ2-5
CSAGTGAQETQYF
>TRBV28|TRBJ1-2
CASSWDGKPNYGYTF
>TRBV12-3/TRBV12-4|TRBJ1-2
CASSRGRHYGYTF
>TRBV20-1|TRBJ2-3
CSARDQARQPHADTQYF
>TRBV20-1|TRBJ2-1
CSASRGGLSGLEQFF
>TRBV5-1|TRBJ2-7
CASSVSRLNEQYF
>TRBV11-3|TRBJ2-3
CASSLRGSRGQSTDTQYF
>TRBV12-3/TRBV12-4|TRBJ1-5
CASSLRGLRSNQPQHF
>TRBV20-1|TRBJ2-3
CSADGTENTDTQYF
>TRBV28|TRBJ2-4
CASTLPPLGIQYF
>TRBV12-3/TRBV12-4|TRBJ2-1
CASSLLTGVKNEQFF
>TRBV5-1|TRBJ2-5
CASSLGGGSQETQYF
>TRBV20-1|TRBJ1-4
CSARAGSVNEKLFF
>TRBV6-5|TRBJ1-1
CASSRPNTEAFF
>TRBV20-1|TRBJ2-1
CSARLPGLAYEQIF
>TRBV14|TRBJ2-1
CASSLLRSSYNEQFF
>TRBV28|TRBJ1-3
CASSRAFSGNTIYF
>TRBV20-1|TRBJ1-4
CSAPRDRNEKLFF
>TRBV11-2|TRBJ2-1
CASSSRTSGRALYNEQFF
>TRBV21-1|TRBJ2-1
CASIPTSGSVNEQFF
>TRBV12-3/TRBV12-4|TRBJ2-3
CASSFSGTSTDTQYF
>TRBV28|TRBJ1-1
CASSLVQASTEAFF